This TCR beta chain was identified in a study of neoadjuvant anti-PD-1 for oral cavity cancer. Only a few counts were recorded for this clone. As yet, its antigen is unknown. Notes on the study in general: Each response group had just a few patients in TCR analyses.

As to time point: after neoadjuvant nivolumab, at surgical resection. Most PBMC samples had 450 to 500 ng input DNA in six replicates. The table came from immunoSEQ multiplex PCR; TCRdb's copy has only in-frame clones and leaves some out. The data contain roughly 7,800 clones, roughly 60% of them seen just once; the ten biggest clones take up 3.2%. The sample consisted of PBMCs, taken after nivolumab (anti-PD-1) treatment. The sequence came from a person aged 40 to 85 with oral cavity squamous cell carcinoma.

The CDR3 DNA is TGTGCCAGCAGCTTGGGATATAAAGAGACCCAGTACTTC. Translating gives CASSLGYKETQYF. The V gene is TRBV5-6, the J gene TRBJ2-5; D call uncertain. The germline V gene encodes CDR1 SGHDT and CDR2 YYEEEE. Trimming removed 0 bases at V and 3 bases at J, with 6 bases between. The CDR3 has 13 amino acids.